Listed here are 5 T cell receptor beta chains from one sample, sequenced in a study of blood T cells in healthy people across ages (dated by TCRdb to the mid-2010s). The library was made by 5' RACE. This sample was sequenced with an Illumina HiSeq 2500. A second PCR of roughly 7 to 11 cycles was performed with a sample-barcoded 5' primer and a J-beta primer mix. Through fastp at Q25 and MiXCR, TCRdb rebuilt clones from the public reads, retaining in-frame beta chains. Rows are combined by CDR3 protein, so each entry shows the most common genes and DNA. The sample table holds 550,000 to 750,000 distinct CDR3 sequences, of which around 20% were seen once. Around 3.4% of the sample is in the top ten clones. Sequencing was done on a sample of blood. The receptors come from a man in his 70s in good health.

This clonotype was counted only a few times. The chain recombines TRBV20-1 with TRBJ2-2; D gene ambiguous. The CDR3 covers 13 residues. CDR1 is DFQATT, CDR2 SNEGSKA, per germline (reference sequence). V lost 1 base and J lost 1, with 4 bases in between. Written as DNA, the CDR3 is TGCAGTGCTAGAGGTCAGAACACCGGGGAGCTGTTTTTT. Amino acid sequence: CSARGQNTGELFF.

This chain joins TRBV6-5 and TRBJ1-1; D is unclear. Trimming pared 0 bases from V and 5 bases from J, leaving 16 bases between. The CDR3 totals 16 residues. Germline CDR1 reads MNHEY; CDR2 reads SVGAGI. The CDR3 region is CASSYSNPSEWTEAFF. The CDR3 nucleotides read TGTGCCAGCAGTTACTCGAACCCGTCAGAATGGACTGAAGCTTTCTTT.

This CDR3 is CASRWDRENIQYF. In nucleotides, the CDR3 is TGCGCCAGCAGATGGGACAGGGAGAACATTCAGTACTTC. The chain uses TRBV5-1 and TRBJ2-4; 9 nucleotides agree with TRBD1. Trimming cost V 5 bases and J 7 bases; bases outside gene matches: 4. Germline V gives CDR1 SGHRS, CDR2 YFSETQ. The CDR3 is made up of 13 amino acids.

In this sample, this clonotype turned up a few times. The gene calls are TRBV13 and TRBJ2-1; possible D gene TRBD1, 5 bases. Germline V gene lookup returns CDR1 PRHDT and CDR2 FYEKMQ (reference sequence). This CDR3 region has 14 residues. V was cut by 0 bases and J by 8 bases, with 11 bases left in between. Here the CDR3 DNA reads TGTGCCAGCAGCTTAGGCGGCCAGGGCGATGAGCAGTTCTTC. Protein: CASSLGGQGDEQFF.

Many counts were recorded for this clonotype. CDR3 in amino acids: CASSSQSEQYF. The CDR3 coding sequence is TGTGCCAGCTCATCCCAATCCGAGCAGTACTTC. V is TRBV18 and J is TRBJ2-7; D gene ambiguous. Germline V CDR1 and CDR2: KGHSH, LQKENI. Trimming left V 5 bases short and J 6 bases short, with 8 bases between. The CDR3 runs to 11 residues. The whole variable domain, filled in from reference TRBV18 and TRBJ2-7, reads NAGVMQNPRHLVRRRGQEARLRCSPMKGHSHVYWYRQLPEEGLKFMVYLQKENIIDESGMPKERFSAEFPKEGPSILRIQQVVRGDSAAYFCASSSQSEQYFGPGTRLTVT.